The following is a T cell receptor (beta chain) sequence with its context. In this sample, this clonotype turned up a few times. The antigen it recognizes is unknown. No base-level quality is on record; no much larger clone is a single base apart. The data were taken from a study of T-cell reconstitution after alpha-beta-depleted transplantation in children (dated by TCRdb to the mid-2010s). Context from the whole study: Using TCR repertoire profiling, the study followed T-cell immune reconstitution in a quantitative way in children after TCRalphabeta/CD19-depleted allogeneic hematopoietic cell transplantation.

The cysteine opens and the phenylalanine closes a CDR3 of 12 amino acids. The DNA shown is the 36-base CDR3, in frame from base 1. Trimming costs V 5 bases and J 13 bases, and their ends lie 14 bases apart. Library construction relied on PCR. These reads were obtained on an Illumina HiSeq 2500. TCR libraries were prepared with molecular barcoding, using unique molecular identifiers to normalize TCRbeta repertoire quantification. The public reads were reprocessed in TCRdb via fastp at Q25 and MiXCR, keeping in-frame beta chains. Each CDR3 protein gets just one entry, which takes the most common genes and DNA from the rows behind it. Within this sample are 420,000 or so distinct CDR3 sequences, with under 13% of them counted one time only. The ten largest clones represent 4.5% to 6.5% of the sample.

This sequence originates from a human donor who donated a stem cell graft to a child with acute myeloid leukemia. The V and J segments used are TRBV12-3 or TRBV12-4 and TRBJ1-4, with no D gene named confidently. Sequencing was performed on PBMCs from the stem cell graft donor, taken from the stem cell graft. The nucleotide sequence reads TGTGCCAGCAGTCCCTATGGGGATGGACTGTTTTTT. This is translated as CASSPYGDGLFF.